This record looks at one T cell receptor (beta chain) sequence and its context. This entry belongs to a study of blood T cells in healthy people across ages. PCR was performed a second time for about 7 to 11 cycles using a sample-barcoded 5' primer and a J-beta primer mix. TCRdb used MiXCR to reprocess the 5' RACE reads, holding one entry per CDR3 protein. The table includes roughly 730,000 distinct CDR3 sequences, more than 50% detected once. This CDR3 contains 15 residues. Germline CDR1 and CDR2: MNHEY and SMNVEV (reference sequence). Trimming took off 5 bases at V and 4 bases at J, with 16 bases between the two ends.

This TCR was recovered from a man aged 40-49 years in good health. The chain joins TRBV27 to TRBJ2-3; D might be TRBD2 (6 bases). Sequencing was performed on blood. DNA of the CDR3: TGTGCCAGCAGTCCGACGGGGGTGGTAGCAGATACGCAGTATTTT. Translation: CASSPTGVVADTQYF.